What follows are 5 T cell receptor beta chains derived from one specimen sequenced in a study of PD-1 blockade in classical Hodgkin lymphoma (dated by TCRdb to 2018 to 2021). What the time point label conveys for this sample: cycle 4 day 1 (C4D1), after five to seven weeks of nivolumab. All trial patients had relapsed after autologous stem cell transplantation, with cohorts A, B and C differing in prior brentuximab vedotin exposure. The library was generated by the immunoSEQ multiplex PCR assay. Imported from immuneACCESS, the table was reduced by TCRdb to in-frame sequences with V and J called. These copies leave out some clones; in studies compared against another copy, an unresolved V gene accounts for under half, and the cause of the remainder is not known. This sample comprises roughly 49,000 clones, roughly 90% of them detected only once. The ten largest clones add up to about 14% of the sample.

Source: peripheral blood mononuclear cells (PBMCs), taken before the fourth cycle of nivolumab. Every receptor here comes from a human donor with classical Hodgkin lymphoma.

The rearrangement joins TRBV10-1 to TRBJ2-3; D may be TRBD2 (5 bases). V was cut by 3 bases and J by 0 bases, with 19 bases left in between. The CDR3 spans 18 residues. Germline CDR1 reads WNHNN; CDR2 reads SYGVQD (reference sequence). This CDR3 reads CASSEDFTRDLSTDTQYF. The CDR3, as DNA: TGCGCCAGCAGTGAAGACTTTACTAGAGACCTTAGCACAGATACGCAGTATTTT.

This rearrangement joins TRBV18 to TRBJ1-2; 7 bases fit TRBD1. Germline CDR1 is KGHSH and CDR2 is LQKENI. This CDR3 has 14 residues. Trimming took 2 bases from V and 4 from J; bases not matched to a gene: 4. CDR3 DNA sequence: TGTGCCAGCTCACCAGAGACAGGGCCCTATGGCTACACCTTC. Translation: CASSPETGPYGYTF.

This sequence joins TRBV19 and TRBJ2-3; a weak D match, TRBD1 (5 bases). Trimming took off 7 bases at V and 0 bases at J, with 14 bases between the two ends. The germline CDR1 and CDR2 sequences are LNHDA and SQIVND (reference sequence). CDR3 size: 15 residues. The CDR3 spells CASNPLQGSTDTQYF. In DNA form, the CDR3 reads TGTGCCAGTAACCCGTTGCAGGGTAGCACAGATACGCAGTATTTT.

The chain has TRBV5-1 and TRBJ2-7, with D unresolved. CDR1 is SGHRS and CDR2 is YFSETQ in the germline V gene. V lost 3 bases to trimming and J lost 3 bases, with 10 bases between them. The CDR3 has 13 amino acids. CDR3 sequence reads: CASSSVDLYEQYF. Written as DNA, the CDR3 is TGCGCCAGCAGCTCGGTGGACCTCTACGAGCAGTACTTC.

The CDR3 nucleotides read TGCGCCAGCAGCCAAGATGCCCCCTCCTACGAGCAGTACTTC. Protein: CASSQDAPSYEQYF. The V call is TRBV4-1, the J call TRBJ2-7; D is unresolved. Germline values: CDR1 MGHRA, CDR2 YSYEKL. The CDR3 contains 14 residues. V shed 0 bases and J shed 0 bases, with 6 bases lying between them.